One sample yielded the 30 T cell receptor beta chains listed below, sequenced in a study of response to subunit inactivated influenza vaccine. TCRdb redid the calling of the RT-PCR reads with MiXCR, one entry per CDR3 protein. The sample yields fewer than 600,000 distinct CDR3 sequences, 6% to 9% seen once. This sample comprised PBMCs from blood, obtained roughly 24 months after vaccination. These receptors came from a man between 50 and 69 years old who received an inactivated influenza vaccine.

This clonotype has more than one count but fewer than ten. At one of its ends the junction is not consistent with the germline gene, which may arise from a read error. In DNA, the CDR3 is TGTGCCAGCAACCCAGCGGGTGAAGGGAATTTAGGGTTC. It translates to CASNPAGEGNLGF. This rearrangement joins TRBV6-6 to TRBJ2-1; maybe TRBD2 (6 bases). Germline V gene data show CDR1 as MNHNY and CDR2 as SVGAGI (reference sequence). The CDR3 is 13 amino acids.

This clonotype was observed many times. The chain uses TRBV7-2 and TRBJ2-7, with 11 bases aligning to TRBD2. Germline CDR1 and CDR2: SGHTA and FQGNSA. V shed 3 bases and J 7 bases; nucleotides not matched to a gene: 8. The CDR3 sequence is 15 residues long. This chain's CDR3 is CASSFVAGGKGEQYF. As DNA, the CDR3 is TGTGCCAGCAGCTTTGTAGCGGGAGGGAAAGGGGAGCAGTACTTC.

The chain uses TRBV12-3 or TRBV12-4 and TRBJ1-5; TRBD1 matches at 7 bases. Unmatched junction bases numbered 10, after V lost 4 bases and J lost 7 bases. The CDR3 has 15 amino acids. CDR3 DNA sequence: TGTGCCAGCAGTTCGGCGGGACAGTTAAACCAGCCCCAGCATTTT. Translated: CASSSAGQLNQPQHF.

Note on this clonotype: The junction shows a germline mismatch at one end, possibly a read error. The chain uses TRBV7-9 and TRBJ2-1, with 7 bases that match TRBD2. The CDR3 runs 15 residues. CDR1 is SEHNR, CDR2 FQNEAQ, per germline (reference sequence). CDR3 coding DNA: TGTGCCAGCAGCTTTTGGGACTACGGAGTTGGGGCTAAGGTCTTC. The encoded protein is CASSFWDYGVGAKVF.

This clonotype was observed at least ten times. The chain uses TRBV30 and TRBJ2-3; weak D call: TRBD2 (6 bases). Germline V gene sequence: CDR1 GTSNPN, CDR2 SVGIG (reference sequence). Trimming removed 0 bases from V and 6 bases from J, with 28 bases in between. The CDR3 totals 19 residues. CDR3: CAWSVGLNPGLGSGDTQYF. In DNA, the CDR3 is TGTGCCTGGAGTGTAGGTCTCAATCCGGGACTGGGCTCTGGGGATACGCAGTATTTT.

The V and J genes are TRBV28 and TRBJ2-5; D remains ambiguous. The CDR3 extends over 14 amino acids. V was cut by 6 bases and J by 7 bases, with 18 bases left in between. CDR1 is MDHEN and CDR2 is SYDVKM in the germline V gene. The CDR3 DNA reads TGTGCCAGCAGCCTAAGCTCTCCCAGAGCGACCCAGTACTTC. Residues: CASSLSSPRATQYF.

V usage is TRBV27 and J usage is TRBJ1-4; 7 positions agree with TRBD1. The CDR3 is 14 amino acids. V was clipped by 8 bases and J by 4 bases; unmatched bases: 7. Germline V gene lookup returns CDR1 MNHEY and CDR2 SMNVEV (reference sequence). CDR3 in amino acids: CASGRQGYNEKLFF. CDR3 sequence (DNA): TGTGCCAGCGGGCGACAGGGCTATAATGAAAAACTGTTTTTT.

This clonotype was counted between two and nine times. CDR3 loop: CASSPGPGQYTGELFF. The CDR3 DNA is TGTGCCAGCAGCCCAGGTCCGGGACAGTACACCGGGGAGCTGTTTTTT. J is TRBJ2-2 and V is TRBV7-2, with 7 positions matching TRBD1. CDR3 size: 16 residues. V dropped 5 bases and J dropped 3; count of bases not matched to a gene: 9. Germline lookup yields CDR1 SGHTA and CDR2 FQGNSA.

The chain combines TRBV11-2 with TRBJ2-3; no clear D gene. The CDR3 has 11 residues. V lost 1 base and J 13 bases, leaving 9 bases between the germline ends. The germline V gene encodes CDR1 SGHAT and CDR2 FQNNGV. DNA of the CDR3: TGTGCCAGCAGCTTAGGGCGACGGGAGTATTTT. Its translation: CASSLGRREYF.

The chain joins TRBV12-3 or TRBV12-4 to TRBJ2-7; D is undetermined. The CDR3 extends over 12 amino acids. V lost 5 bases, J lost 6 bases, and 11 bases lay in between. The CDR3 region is CASSAQPGEQYF. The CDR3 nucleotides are TGTGCCAGCAGTGCCCAACCCGGCGAGCAGTACTTC.

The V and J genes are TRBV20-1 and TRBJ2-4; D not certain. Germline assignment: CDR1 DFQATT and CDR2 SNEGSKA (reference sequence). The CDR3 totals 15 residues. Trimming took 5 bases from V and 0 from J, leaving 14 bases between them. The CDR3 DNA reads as TGCAGTGCTCACTCTGGGTTTCTAGCCAAAAACATTCAGTACTTC. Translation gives CSAHSGFLAKNIQYF.

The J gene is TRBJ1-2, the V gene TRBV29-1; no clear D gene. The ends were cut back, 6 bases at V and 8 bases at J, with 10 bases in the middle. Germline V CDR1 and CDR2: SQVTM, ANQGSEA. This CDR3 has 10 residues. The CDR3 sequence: CSVDDDGYTF. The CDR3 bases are TGCAGCGTGGACGATGACGGCTACACCTTC.

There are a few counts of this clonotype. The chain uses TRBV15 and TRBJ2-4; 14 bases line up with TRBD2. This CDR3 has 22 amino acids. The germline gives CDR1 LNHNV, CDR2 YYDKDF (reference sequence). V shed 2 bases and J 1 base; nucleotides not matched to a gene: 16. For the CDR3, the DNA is TGTGCCACCAGCAGACCAGGGACTAGCGGGGGCCACGGGGTGGGCGCCAAAAACATTCAGTACTTC. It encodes CATSRPGTSGGHGVGAKNIQYF.

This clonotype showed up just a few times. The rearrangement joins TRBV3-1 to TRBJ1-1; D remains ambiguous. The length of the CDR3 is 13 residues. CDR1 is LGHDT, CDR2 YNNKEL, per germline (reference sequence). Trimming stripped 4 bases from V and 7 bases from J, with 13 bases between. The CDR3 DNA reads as TGTGCCAGCAGCCCTCTTGATTATGGTGAAGCTTTCTTT. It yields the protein CASSPLDYGEAFF.

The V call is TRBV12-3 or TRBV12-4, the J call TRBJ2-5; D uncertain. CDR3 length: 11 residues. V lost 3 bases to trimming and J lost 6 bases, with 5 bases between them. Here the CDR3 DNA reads TGTGCCAGCAGTTTGGACCAGACCCAGTACTTC. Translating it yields CASSLDQTQYF.

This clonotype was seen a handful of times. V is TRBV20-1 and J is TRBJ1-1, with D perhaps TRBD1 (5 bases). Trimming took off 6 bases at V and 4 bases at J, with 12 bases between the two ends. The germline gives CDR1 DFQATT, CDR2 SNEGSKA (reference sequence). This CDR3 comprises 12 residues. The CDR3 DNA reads TGCAGTGCCAGTCGGGGGGGCACTGAAGCTTTCTTT. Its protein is CSASRGGTEAFF.

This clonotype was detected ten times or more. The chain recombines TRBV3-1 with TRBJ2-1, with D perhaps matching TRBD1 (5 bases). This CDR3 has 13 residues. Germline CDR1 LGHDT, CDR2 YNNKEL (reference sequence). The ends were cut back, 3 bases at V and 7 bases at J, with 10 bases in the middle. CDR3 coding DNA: TGTGCCAGCAGCCATCAAGACAGTAATGAGCAGTTCTTC. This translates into CASSHQDSNEQFF.

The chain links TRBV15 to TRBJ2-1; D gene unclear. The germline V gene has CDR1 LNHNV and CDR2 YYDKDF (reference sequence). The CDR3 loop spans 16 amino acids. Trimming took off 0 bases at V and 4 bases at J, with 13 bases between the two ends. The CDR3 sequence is CATSRDLSRRYNEQFF. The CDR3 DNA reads TGTGCCACCAGCAGAGATCTCTCGCGCAGGTACAATGAGCAGTTCTTC.

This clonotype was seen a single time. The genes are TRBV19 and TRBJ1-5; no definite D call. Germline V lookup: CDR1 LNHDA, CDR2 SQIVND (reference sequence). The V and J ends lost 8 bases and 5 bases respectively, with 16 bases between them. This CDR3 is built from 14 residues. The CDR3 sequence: CASDKDGGYQPQHF. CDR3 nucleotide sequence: TGTGCCAGTGACAAAGACGGTGGATATCAGCCCCAGCATTTT.

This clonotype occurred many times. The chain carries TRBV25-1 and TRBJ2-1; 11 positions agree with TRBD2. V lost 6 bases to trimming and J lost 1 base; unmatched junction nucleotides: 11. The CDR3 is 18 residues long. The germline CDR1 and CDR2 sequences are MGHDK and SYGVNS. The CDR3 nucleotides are TGTGCCAGCAGGGAAACGACTAGCGGGATTTTGTCCTACAATGAGCAGTTCTTC. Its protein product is CASRETTSGILSYNEQFF.

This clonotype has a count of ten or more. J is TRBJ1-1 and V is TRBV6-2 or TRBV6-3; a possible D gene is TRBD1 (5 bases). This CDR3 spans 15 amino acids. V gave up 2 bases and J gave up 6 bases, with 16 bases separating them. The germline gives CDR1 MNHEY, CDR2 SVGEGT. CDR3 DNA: TGTGCCAGCAGTTACCAGCAGGGAGGTGGTTCTGAAGCTTTCTTT. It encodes CASSYQQGGGSEAFF.

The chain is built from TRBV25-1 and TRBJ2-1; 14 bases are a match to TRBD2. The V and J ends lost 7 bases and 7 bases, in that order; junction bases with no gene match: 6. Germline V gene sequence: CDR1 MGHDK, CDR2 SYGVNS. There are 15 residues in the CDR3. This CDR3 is CASTIGTSGSNEQFF. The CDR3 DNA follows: TGTGCCAGCACTATAGGGACTAGCGGGAGTAATGAGCAGTTCTTC. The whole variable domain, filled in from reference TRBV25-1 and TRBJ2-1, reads EADIYQTPRYLVIGTGKKITLECSQTMGHDKMYWYQQDPGMELHLIHYSYGVNSTEKGDLSSESTVSRIRTEHFPLTLESARPSHTSQYLCASTIGTSGSNEQFFGPGTRLTVL.

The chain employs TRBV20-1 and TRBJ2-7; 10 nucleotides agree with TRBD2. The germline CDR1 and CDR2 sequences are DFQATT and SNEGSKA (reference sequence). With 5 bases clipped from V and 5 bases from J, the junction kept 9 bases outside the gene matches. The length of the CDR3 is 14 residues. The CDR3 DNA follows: TGCAGTGCTGCCCCAGGACTAGCGGTAAACGAGCAGTACTTC. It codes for CSAAPGLAVNEQYF.

The CDR3 DNA reads TGTGCCAGCAGCGGGGGCCAGGGGGCGGTTGAGCAGTTCTTC. Translated: CASSGGQGAVEQFF. The chain carries TRBV9 and TRBJ2-1; 8 positions match TRBD1. Germline CDR1 reads SGDLS; CDR2 reads YYNGEE. CDR3 size: 14 residues. Trimming at V came to 3 bases and at J to 9 bases, leaving 8 bases not matched to a gene.

Written as DNA, the CDR3 is TGTGCCAGCAGCTTAAATCCAGGGAACACTGAAGCTTTCTTT. It translates to CASSLNPGNTEAFF. The V gene is TRBV7-3, the J gene TRBJ1-1, with D unresolved. CDR1 is SGHTA, CDR2 FQGTGA, per germline. The CDR3 has 14 residues. V lost 1 base to trimming and J lost 1 base, with 7 bases between them.

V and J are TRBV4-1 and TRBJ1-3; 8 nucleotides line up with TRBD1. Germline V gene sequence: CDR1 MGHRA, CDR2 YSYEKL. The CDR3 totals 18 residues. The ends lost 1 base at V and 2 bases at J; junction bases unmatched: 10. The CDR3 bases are TGCGCCAGCAGCCAAGTGGGTCCAGGGGGCTTCACTGGAAACACCATATATTTT. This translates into CASSQVGPGGFTGNTIYF.

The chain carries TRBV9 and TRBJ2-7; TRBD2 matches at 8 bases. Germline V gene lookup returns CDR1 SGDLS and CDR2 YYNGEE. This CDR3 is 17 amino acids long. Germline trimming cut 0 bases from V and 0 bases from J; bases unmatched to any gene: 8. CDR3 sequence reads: CASSVGTSTRISYEQYF. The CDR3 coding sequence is TGTGCCAGCAGCGTAGGGACTAGCACACGTATCTCCTACGAGCAGTACTTC.

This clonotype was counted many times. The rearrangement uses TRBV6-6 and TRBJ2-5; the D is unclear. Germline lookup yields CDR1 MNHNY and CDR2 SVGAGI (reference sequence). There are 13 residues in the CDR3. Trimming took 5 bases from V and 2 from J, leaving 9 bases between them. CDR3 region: CASSTGRQETQYF. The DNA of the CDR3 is TGTGCCAGCAGTACGGGCAGACAAGAGACCCAGTACTTC.

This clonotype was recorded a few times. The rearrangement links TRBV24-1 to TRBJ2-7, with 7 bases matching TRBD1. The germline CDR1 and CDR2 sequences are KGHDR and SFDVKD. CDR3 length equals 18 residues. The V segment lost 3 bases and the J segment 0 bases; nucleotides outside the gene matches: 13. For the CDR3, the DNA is TGTGCCACCAGTGATCGATCGACCGGGACAGCTCTCTCCTACGAGCAGTACTTC. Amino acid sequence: CATSDRSTGTALSYEQYF.

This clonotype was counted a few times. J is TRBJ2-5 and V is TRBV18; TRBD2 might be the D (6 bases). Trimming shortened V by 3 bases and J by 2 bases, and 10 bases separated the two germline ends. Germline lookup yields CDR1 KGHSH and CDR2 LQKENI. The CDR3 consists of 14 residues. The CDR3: CASSPSGLQETQYF. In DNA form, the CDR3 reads TGTGCCAGCTCACCTTCGGGACTTCAAGAGACCCAGTACTTC.